The next 29 T cell receptor beta chains were all read from a single sample in a study of shared clonotypes between healthy human individuals. The naive CD8 subset, CD45RO-negative cells positively selected for CCR7, excluded terminally differentiated effector memory CD45RA+ cells. Sequencing used immunoSEQ multiplex PCR; TCRdb keeps in-frame clones, though not all of them. The sample has roughly 2.1 million clones; 93% are singletons. Material: naive CD8+ T cells from PBMCs. These receptors all stem from a man between 18 and 35 years old in good health. Some clones in this sample may be carry-over from other donors' samples.

The chain employs TRBV5-5 and TRBJ1-1; D not certain. The CDR3 is 15 residues long. V lost 6 bases to trimming and J lost 1 base, with 16 bases between them. Germline CDR1 reads SGHKS; CDR2 reads YYEKEE (reference sequence). CDR3 amino acids: CASNWGGRENTEAFF. The CDR3 coding sequence is TGTGCCAGCAATTGGGGAGGCAGAGAGAACACTGAAGCTTTCTTT.

The chain couples TRBV7-9 to TRBJ1-6, with D maybe TRBD1 (6 bases). The V gene's germline CDR1 is SEHNR and CDR2 FQNEAQ (reference sequence). V dropped 1 base and J dropped 9 bases, with 13 bases sitting between them. The length of the CDR3 is 15 residues. The CDR3 coding sequence is TGTGCCAGCAGCTTAGTACAGGGAGGTAGTTCACCCCTCCACTTT. Its protein product is CASSLVQGGSSPLHF.

The V call is TRBV27, the J call TRBJ2-7; D is possibly TRBD2 (7 bases). The germline gives CDR1 MNHEY, CDR2 SMNVEV (reference sequence). The CDR3 sequence is 15 residues long. The V gene lost 3 bases and the J gene lost 0 bases, with 12 bases spanning the gap. CDR3 sequence (DNA): TGTGCCAGCAGTTTTGGGCGGGGGCTCTCCTACGAGCAGTACTTC. Its protein product is CASSFGRGLSYEQYF.

V gene TRBV7-2 combines with J gene TRBJ2-7; TRBD1 or TRBD2 may be the D gene (6 bases each). CDR1 SGHTA and CDR2 FQGNSA come from the germline V gene. The CDR3 has 12 amino acids. V was cut by 5 bases and J by 5 bases, with 10 bases left in between. DNA of the CDR3: TGTGCCAGCAGCCCGAGGGGGGACGAGCAGTACTTC. Translated, it gives CASSPRGDEQYF.

The chain carries TRBV19 and TRBJ1-5; TRBD1 aligns across 7 bases. Germline lookup yields CDR1 LNHDA and CDR2 SQIVND (reference sequence). Trimming at V came to 4 bases and at J to 7 bases, leaving 7 bases not matched to a gene. The CDR3 extends over 14 amino acids. This CDR3 reads CASSTRDSAQPQHF. The CDR3 bases are TGTGCCAGTAGTACCCGGGACAGCGCGCAGCCCCAGCATTTT.

This clone was found once. This sequence joins TRBV7-9 and TRBJ1-2; no definite D call. Germline lookup yields CDR1 SEHNR and CDR2 FQNEAQ (reference sequence). The CDR3 is made up of 13 amino acids. Trimming pared 7 bases from V and 6 bases from J, leaving 15 bases between. CDR3 DNA sequence: TGTGCCAGCACCATCGATAGAATCCATGGCTACACCTTC. It codes for CASTIDRIHGYTF.

Turning to this clone: An end of the junction does not agree with germline; a read error may underlie this. This rearrangement joins TRBV28 to TRBJ2-1; possibly TRBD2 for D (5 bases). Germline assignment: CDR1 MDHEN and CDR2 SYDVKM. This CDR3 has 14 amino acids. CDR3 sequence reads: CASSLEGSNNEQFF. As DNA, the CDR3 is TGTGCCAGCAGTTTAGAGGGCTCCAACAATGAGCAGTTCTTC.

The V call is TRBV11-3, the J call TRBJ2-1, with TRBD2 matching 8 bases. V was pared by 2 bases and J by 6 bases, with 6 bases of the junction left unmatched. Per germline, CDR1 SGHNT and CDR2 YENEEA. CDR3 size: 15 residues. The CDR3 loop reads CASSLSSGIFNEQFF. DNA of the CDR3: TGTGCCAGCAGCTTAAGTAGCGGGATCTTCAATGAGCAGTTCTTC.

With regard to this clone: The identical CDR3 is also encoded by other nucleotide sequences in the sample. V usage is TRBV7-9 and J usage is TRBJ1-5; no definite D call. The CDR3 runs to 14 residues. Germline V gives CDR1 SEHNR, CDR2 FQNEAQ (reference sequence). Trimming removed 2 bases at V and 5 bases at J, with 10 bases between. The CDR3 protein is CASSLSGSDQPQHF. The CDR3 nucleotides read TGTGCCAGCAGCTTATCGGGCAGTGATCAGCCCCAGCATTTT.

The DNA of the CDR3 is TGCGCCAGCAGCCAAGTAGTGGGAACCGGGGAGCTGTTTTTT. This translates into CASSQVVGTGELFF. This rearrangement joins TRBV4-3 to TRBJ2-2; D not resolved. The germline V and J ends were trimmed by 1 base and 5 bases, with 8 bases remaining between them. Germline-derived CDR1 and CDR2 are LGHNA and YSLEER. CDR3 size: 14 residues.

The gene calls are TRBV19 and TRBJ2-5; 11 bases align to TRBD1. The CDR3 is made up of 16 amino acids. From germline, CDR1 is LNHDA and CDR2 SQIVND (reference sequence). The junction had 9 bases not matched to a gene; V was cut back by 4 bases and J by 5 bases. CDR3 DNA: TGTGCCAGTAGTAGGGACAGGGGGTCCGTTTTTGAGACCCAGTACTTC. Its protein product is CASSRDRGSVFETQYF. The complete variable domain, with remaining parts taken from reference TRBV19 and TRBJ2-5, reads DGGITQSPKYLFRKEGQNVTLSCEQNLNHDAMYWYRQDPGQGLRLIYYSQIVNDFQKGDIAEGYSVSREKKESFPLTVTSAQKNPTAFYLCASSRDRGSVFETQYFGPGTRLLVL.

CDR3 DNA sequence: TGTGCCAGCAGTTATGGGCGGGCAGGGGACGAGCAGTACTTC. Its translation: CASSYGRAGDEQYF. The chain couples TRBV6-6 to TRBJ2-7; perhaps TRBD1 as D (6 bases). This CDR3 spans 14 amino acids. The germline CDR1 and CDR2 sequences are MNHNY and SVGAGI (reference sequence). V dropped 3 bases and J dropped 5 bases, with 14 bases sitting between them.

This clone has just one count. The rearrangement uses TRBV7-2 and TRBJ2-2, with 9 nucleotides matching TRBD1. Germline V gives CDR1 SGHTA, CDR2 FQGNSA. The length of the CDR3 is 16 residues. J was trimmed by 2 bases and V by 5 bases; bases with no gene match: 6. CDR3 protein: CASSPRQGENTGELFF. Written as DNA, the CDR3 is TGTGCCAGCAGCCCCAGACAGGGGGAAAACACCGGGGAGCTGTTTTTT.

This clone was recorded only once. This chain uses TRBV28 with TRBJ2-7; 8 positions match TRBD1. Per germline, CDR1 MDHEN and CDR2 SYDVKM. The CDR3 loop spans 18 amino acids. The J segment lost 1 base and the V segment lost 3 bases, leaving 14 bases of the junction unmatched. This CDR3 is CASSFWGDRGLQSYEQYF. As DNA, the CDR3 is TGTGCCAGCAGTTTTTGGGGAGACAGGGGCCTACAATCCTACGAGCAGTACTTC.

The rearrangement uses TRBV5-4 and TRBJ1-1; D gene ambiguous. The CDR3 consists of 12 residues. Germline CDR1 and CDR2: SGHNT and YYREEE (reference sequence). V was trimmed by 4 bases and J by 6 bases, leaving 10 bases between them. CDR3: CASSRGNSEAFF. DNA for the CDR3: TGTGCCAGCAGCCGGGGAAACTCTGAAGCTTTCTTT.

The genes are TRBV9 and TRBJ1-1; D ambiguous. CDR1 is SGDLS and CDR2 is YYNGEE in the germline V gene. Trimming removed 7 bases from V and 1 base from J, with 11 bases in between. The CDR3 loop spans 13 amino acids. This chain's CDR3 is CASGPAANTEAFF. The CDR3 DNA reads TGTGCCAGCGGTCCGGCAGCGAACACTGAAGCTTTCTTT.

The V and J genes are TRBV27 and TRBJ1-5, with 9 bases aligning to TRBD1. The CDR3 extends over 17 amino acids. The trim removed 5 bases at V and 0 bases at J, leaving 8 bases unmatched. CDR1 is MNHEY, CDR2 SMNVEV, per germline (reference sequence). CDR3 DNA sequence: TGTGCCAGCAGTCCCCGGACAGGGGCCGATAGCAATCAGCCCCAGCATTTT. As protein: CASSPRTGADSNQPQHF.

This rearrangement joins TRBV6-1 to TRBJ1-5; D gene uncertain. This CDR3 comprises 14 residues. The V gene's germline CDR1 is MNHNS and CDR2 SASEGT. V lost 2 bases and J lost 3, with 8 bases in between. The CDR3 here is CASSERGFNQPQHF. CDR3 nucleotide sequence: TGTGCCAGCAGTGAACGGGGTTTCAATCAGCCCCAGCATTTT.

V gene TRBV27 combines with J gene TRBJ1-2; 9 bases line up with TRBD1. In germline, CDR1 is MNHEY, CDR2 SMNVEV (reference sequence). V lost 3 bases and J lost 7; bases outside the gene matches: 3. The CDR3 contains 13 residues. This CDR3 reads CASSLGQGTGYTF. The CDR3 DNA reads TGTGCCAGCAGTTTGGGACAGGGAACTGGCTACACCTTC.

The rearrangement uses TRBV9 and TRBJ1-2, with a possible D match to TRBD1 (6 bases). V lost 4 bases to trimming and J lost 8 bases, with 12 bases between them. Germline V lookup: CDR1 SGDLS, CDR2 YYNGEE. The CDR3 totals 12 residues. The DNA for the CDR3 is TGTGCCAGCAGCTCGAGGGACACGGGCTACACCTTC. It codes for CASSSRDTGYTF. The variable domain in full, completed from reference TRBV9 and TRBJ1-2, reads DSGVTQTPKHLITATGQRVTLRCSPRSGDLSVYWYQQSLDQGLQFLIQYYNGEERAKGNILERFSAQQFPDLHSELNLSSLELGDSALYFCASSSRDTGYTFGSGTRLTVV.

The CDR3 sequence: CASSGTSVARVTGELFF. The DNA for the CDR3 is TGTGCCAGCAGCGGGACTAGCGTTGCGCGGGTCACCGGGGAGCTGTTTTTT. The rearrangement joins TRBV28 to TRBJ2-2; 10 nucleotides align to TRBD2. Per germline, CDR1 MDHEN and CDR2 SYDVKM. Unmatched junction bases numbered 11, after V lost 6 bases and J lost 4 bases. This CDR3 comprises 17 residues.

Comment on this clone: Distinct nucleotide sequences in the sample also encode this CDR3. This chain uses TRBV28 with TRBJ1-5, with 7 bases identical to TRBD1. The ends lost 6 bases at V and 3 bases at J; junction bases unmatched: 5. The CDR3 consists of 14 residues. CDR1 and CDR2 from the germline V gene are MDHEN and SYDVKM. The CDR3 DNA is TGTGCCAGCAGCTCGGACAGGTCCAATCAGCCCCAGCATTTT. This gives the protein CASSSDRSNQPQHF.

Written as DNA, the CDR3 is TGTGCCAGCAGTTTATTCCCTCACAGGGTGGGGAAGACTGAAGCTTTCTTT. Encoded protein: CASSLFPHRVGKTEAFF. The V and J genes are TRBV27 and TRBJ1-1; D perhaps matches TRBD1 (6 bases). Trimming shortened V by 1 base and J by 5 bases, and 20 bases separated the two germline ends. The CDR3 contains 17 residues. Looked up from germline, CDR1 is MNHEY and CDR2 is SMNVEV (reference sequence).

Concerning this clone: Other nucleotide sequences from this sample produce the same CDR3. The chain combines TRBV9 with TRBJ2-1; D gene ambiguous. This CDR3 is 12 amino acids long. Germline V gene sequence: CDR1 SGDLS, CDR2 YYNGEE. The V gene lost 0 bases and the J gene lost 5 bases, with 3 bases spanning the gap. The chain's CDR3 is CASSVGHNEQFF. DNA of the CDR3: TGTGCCAGCAGCGTAGGGCACAATGAGCAGTTCTTC. The full variable domain, with the rest looked up from reference TRBV9 and TRBJ2-1, is DSGVTQTPKHLITATGQRVTLRCSPRSGDLSVYWYQQSLDQGLQFLIQYYNGEERAKGNILERFSAQQFPDLHSELNLSSLELGDSALYFCASSVGHNEQFFGPGTRLTVL.

The gene calls are TRBV28 and TRBJ2-5; a weak D match, TRBD2 (5 bases). This CDR3 region has 14 residues. Germline CDR1 MDHEN, CDR2 SYDVKM. The V gene lost 6 bases and the J gene lost 4 bases, with 15 bases spanning the gap. CDR3 amino acids: CASSGMPFRETQYF. The CDR3 DNA reads as TGTGCCAGCAGCGGGATGCCTTTTCGAGAGACCCAGTACTTC.

The chain employs TRBV30 and TRBJ2-1; D possibly corresponds to TRBD2 (7 bases). CDR3 length equals 15 residues. In germline, CDR1 is GTSNPN, CDR2 SVGIG (reference sequence). Trimming took 1 base from V and 6 from J, leaving 16 bases between them. Written as DNA, the CDR3 is TGTGCCTGGAGTGGGGGTGCGGGGGCGGCCAATGAGCAGTTCTTC. Amino acid sequence: CAWSGGAGAANEQFF.

There are a few counts of this clone. The chain links TRBV15 to TRBJ1-1; the match to TRBD1 covers 9 bases. Germline V gene sequence: CDR1 LNHNV, CDR2 YYDKDF (reference sequence). The CDR3 totals 14 residues. V trimming: 3 bases; J trimming: 4 bases; junction bases outside the gene matches: 3. The CDR3 spells CATSRVDRGTEAFF. Written as DNA, the CDR3 is TGTGCCACCAGCAGGGTGGACAGGGGCACTGAAGCTTTCTTT.

The chain employs TRBV7-3 and TRBJ2-7; TRBD2 aligns across 15 bases. The germline CDR1 and CDR2 sequences are SGHTA and FQGTGA. V lost 5 bases and J lost 5; bases outside the gene matches: 7. The CDR3 length is 16 residues. CDR3 nucleotide sequence: TGTGCCAGCAGCCCGGGACTAGCGGGAGGAATGAACGAGCAGTACTTC. Encoded protein: CASSPGLAGGMNEQYF.

This chain joins TRBV27 and TRBJ2-3, with D possibly being TRBD1 (5 bases). The CDR3 loop spans 16 amino acids. V lost 2 bases to trimming and J lost 1 base, with 13 bases between them. Germline CDR1 and CDR2: MNHEY and SMNVEV (reference sequence). The CDR3 DNA is TGTGCCAGCAGTTTAGGGCGGCAGGGCCGCACAGATACGCAGTATTTT. Translating gives CASSLGRQGRTDTQYF.